A single sample gave rise to the 29 T cell receptor beta chains below, sequenced in a study of blood T cells in healthy people across ages (dated by TCRdb to between 2014 and 2017). Libraries came from 5' RACE. The sequencing machine was an Illumina HiSeq 2500. A second PCR of 7 to 11 cycles was performed with a sample-barcoded 5' primer and a J-beta primer mix. Using fastp at Q25 and MiXCR, TCRdb reprocessed the public reads and kept productive beta chains. Under each unique CDR3 protein, matching rows form one entry showing the most common genes and DNA. For this sample there are 920,000 or so distinct CDR3 sequences; 40% to 50% appear just once. In total, the top ten clones hold approximately 17% of the sample. Sequences were obtained from blood. Every receptor here comes from a woman aged 55-70 years in good health.

This clonotype showed up just a few times. V gene TRBV11-2 combines with J gene TRBJ2-1; TRBD2 might be the D (8 bases). The CDR3 has 18 amino acids. V dropped 5 bases and J dropped 6 bases, with 26 bases sitting between them. Per germline, CDR1 SGHAT and CDR2 FQNNGV. CDR3 protein: CASSLAQAGARGSNEQFF. The CDR3 nucleotides are TGTGCCAGCAGCCTTGCCCAAGCGGGAGCCAGGGGGTCCAATGAGCAGTTCTTC.

There are many counts of this clonotype. The chain couples TRBV5-1 to TRBJ2-3, with D possibly being TRBD1 (6 bases). Per germline, CDR1 SGHRS and CDR2 YFSETQ. This CDR3 spans 14 amino acids. Deletions cut 0 bases from V and 9 bases from J, with 14 bases between. The CDR3 sequence: CASSLGRAGGTQYF. The CDR3 DNA follows: TGCGCCAGCAGCTTGGGCCGGGCTGGGGGCACGCAGTATTTT.

This clonotype was observed a few times. This sequence joins TRBV2 and TRBJ1-6; 8 nucleotides agree with TRBD1. The trim removed 4 bases at V and 7 bases at J, leaving 3 bases unmatched. CDR1 is SNHLY and CDR2 is FYNNEI in the germline V gene. This CDR3 region has 14 residues. Here the CDR3 reads CASSGGDRNSPLHF. CDR3 coding DNA: TGTGCCAGCAGTGGCGGGGACAGGAATTCACCCCTCCACTTT.

The rearrangement joins TRBV12-3 or TRBV12-4 to TRBJ2-7; D tentatively reads TRBD1 or TRBD2 (5 bases each). This CDR3 is built from 12 residues. Trimming stripped 7 bases from V and 9 bases from J, with 16 bases between. The CDR3 loop reads CASTGARWGQYF. CDR3 sequence (DNA): TGTGCCAGCACCGGGGCGCGATGGGGGCAGTACTTC.

The chain uses TRBV5-8 and TRBJ2-4; 9 bases align to TRBD1. The J call may not be correct, given that the DNA end is closer to TRBJ2-5. The CDR3 is made up of 15 amino acids. Germline CDR1 and CDR2: SGHTS and YDEGEE. CDR3 DNA sequence: TGTGCCAGCAGCCTCCATAGGACAGGGGAAGAGACCCAGTACTTC. Protein: CASSLHRTGEETQYF.

In this sample, this clonotype turned up once. The chain has TRBV30 and TRBJ2-3, with 13 bases identical to TRBD2. The CDR3 has 14 residues. Germline V gives CDR1 GTSNPN, CDR2 SVGIG (reference sequence). V trimming: 8 bases; J trimming: 6 bases; junction bases outside the gene matches: 8. CDR3 loop: CAVTSGRAGDTQYF. Here the CDR3 DNA reads TGTGCCGTTACTAGCGGGAGGGCCGGGGATACGCAGTATTTT.

J is TRBJ2-1 and V is TRBV6-6; D is possibly TRBD1 (5 bases). The V end was cut by 0 bases, the J end by 5 bases, with 14 bases between. CDR1 is MNHNY, CDR2 SVGAGI, per germline (reference sequence). This CDR3 contains 16 residues. CDR3 coding DNA: TGTGCCAGCAGTTACTCAGGGGTCAAACCCGACAATGAGCAGTTCTTC. Translation gives CASSYSGVKPDNEQFF.

This chain joins TRBV20-1 and TRBJ2-7, with TRBD2 matching over 10 bases. This CDR3 is built from 17 residues. Losses at the gene ends were 1 base for V and 3 bases for J; bases not matched to a gene: 12. Germline V gives CDR1 DFQATT, CDR2 SNEGSKA (reference sequence). The CDR3 loop reads CSARVRLAGDVGYEQYF. The CDR3 coding sequence is TGCAGTGCTAGAGTGCGTCTAGCGGGAGATGTGGGCTACGAGCAGTACTTC.

This clonotype was seen a few times. The chain is built from TRBV29-1 and TRBJ1-1; 8 bases agree with TRBD1. This CDR3 is 14 amino acids long. V was pared by 0 bases and J by 5 bases, with 5 bases of the junction left unmatched. The germline V gene encodes CDR1 SQVTM and CDR2 ANQGSEA. Here the CDR3 reads CSVEETGGVTEAFF. CDR3 nucleotide sequence: TGCAGCGTTGAAGAAACAGGGGGGGTGACTGAAGCTTTCTTT.

This chain joins TRBV5-1 and TRBJ2-7; TRBD1 matches at 8 bases. With 0 bases clipped from V and 4 bases from J, the junction kept 6 bases outside the gene matches. CDR1 SGHRS and CDR2 YFSETQ come from the germline V gene. The CDR3 is 15 residues long. The CDR3 DNA reads TGCGCCAGCAGCTTGGTGGGGGACAGGAGATACGAGCAGTACTTC. Its translation: CASSLVGDRRYEQYF.

V and J are TRBV27 and TRBJ1-2; 8 positions match TRBD1. The V and J ends lost 3 bases and 8 bases, in that order; junction bases with no gene match: 5. The CDR3 extends over 13 amino acids. Germline CDR1 and CDR2: MNHEY and SMNVEV (reference sequence). CDR3 amino acids: CASSFWTGTGYTF. DNA for the CDR3: TGTGCCAGCAGTTTTTGGACAGGGACGGGCTACACCTTC.

This clonotype occurred many times. The CDR3 loop reads CASNTRYQETQYF. The CDR3, as DNA: TGTGCCAGCAACACACGATACCAAGAGACCCAGTACTTC. The chain recombines TRBV7-2 with TRBJ2-5; no clear D. Germline V gives CDR1 SGHTA, CDR2 FQGNSA. The CDR3 sequence is 13 residues long. Trimming took 7 bases from V and 0 from J, leaving 9 bases between them.

V gene TRBV27 combines with J gene TRBJ1-2; D is possibly TRBD1 (6 bases). Trimming took 6 bases from V and 8 from J, leaving 16 bases between them. The CDR3 consists of 13 residues. Germline values: CDR1 MNHEY, CDR2 SMNVEV (reference sequence). The CDR3 here is CASRVTGLGGYTF. CDR3 nucleotide sequence: TGTGCCAGCAGGGTAACAGGGTTAGGAGGCTACACCTTC.

This clonotype has just a few counts. The V and J genes are TRBV15 and TRBJ2-1; D may be TRBD2 (6 bases). The CDR3 runs 13 residues. Germline V gives CDR1 LNHNV, CDR2 YYDKDF (reference sequence). Trimming removed 5 bases at V and 9 bases at J, with 14 bases between. The CDR3 DNA follows: TGTGCCACCAGCCTCACTAGCATAAGTGAGCAGTTCTTC. It encodes CATSLTSISEQFF.

This sequence joins TRBV7-9 and TRBJ2-5; D is undetermined. Germline V gives CDR1 SEHNR, CDR2 FQNEAQ (reference sequence). V lost 0 bases and J 5 bases, leaving 10 bases between the germline ends. This CDR3 contains 14 residues. The CDR3 nucleotides are TGTGCCAGCAGCTTAGCCGCCTCTAGGGAGACCCAGTACTTC. Encoded protein: CASSLAASRETQYF.

This clonotype was observed at least ten times. The rearrangement joins TRBV5-1 to TRBJ2-1, with D possibly TRBD1 on 5 matching bases. CDR3 length: 12 residues. V was trimmed by 0 bases and J by 10 bases, leaving 8 bases between them. CDR1 SGHRS and CDR2 YFSETQ come from the germline V gene. CDR3 sequence: CASSLEQDEQFF. DNA for the CDR3: TGCGCCAGCAGCTTGGAACAGGACGAGCAGTTCTTC.

With regard to this clonotype: Germline and junction disagree at one end, which may indicate a read error. The chain recombines TRBV5-5 with TRBJ2-5; D might be TRBD1 (6 bases). The germline gives CDR1 SGHKS, CDR2 YYEKEE (reference sequence). This CDR3 is built from 15 residues. The CDR3 bases are TGTGCCAACAGCTTGTTCCCCGACAGGCAAGAGACCCAGTACTTC. This sequence encodes CANSLFPDRQETQYF.

The chain combines TRBV15 with TRBJ2-1; D not resolved. Germline CDR1 reads LNHNV; CDR2 reads YYDKDF (reference sequence). The CDR3 runs 15 residues. Trimming cost V 0 bases and J 5 bases, with 11 bases left between them. CDR3 nucleotide sequence: TGTGCCACCAGCAGAGAATCAGGCCGTAACAATGAGCAGTTCTTC. This encodes CATSRESGRNNEQFF.

The V and J genes are TRBV11-2 and TRBJ2-5; possibly TRBD2 for D (5 bases). Germline CDR1 reads SGHAT; CDR2 reads FQNNGV. The CDR3 has 16 amino acids. The V end lost 5 bases, the J end lost 5 bases, and 21 bases lay between the germline ends. The chain's CDR3 is CASSAGQRSKDETQYF. CDR3 DNA: TGTGCCAGCAGCGCGGGCCAGCGATCTAAGGACGAGACCCAGTACTTC.

This clonotype was seen a handful of times. The chain links TRBV29-1 to TRBJ2-4; D is uncertain. The DNA end is more similar to TRBJ2-7, so the J call may be wrong. In germline, CDR1 is SQVTM, CDR2 ANQGSEA. The CDR3 is 11 residues long. For the CDR3, the DNA is TGCAGCGTAGCTGCCGGGTGCGAGCAGTACTTC. Its protein product is CSVAAGCEQYF.

This clonotype has more than one count but fewer than ten. The rearrangement uses TRBV29-1 and TRBJ1-1; 7 bases line up with TRBD1. CDR1 and CDR2 (germline): SQVTM, ANQGSEA. This CDR3 spans 13 amino acids. With V trimmed by 3 bases and J by 3 bases, 4 bases remained unmatched. The CDR3 protein is CSVDYGQDTEAFF. The CDR3 region has the DNA TGCAGCGTTGACTATGGACAGGACACTGAAGCTTTCTTT.

This chain joins TRBV27 and TRBJ2-7; D not certain. This CDR3 has 13 amino acids. V dropped 6 bases and J dropped 2 bases, with 11 bases sitting between them. In germline, CDR1 is MNHEY, CDR2 SMNVEV (reference sequence). DNA of the CDR3: TGTGCCAGCAGGTTGGGTGTCACCTACGAGCAGTACTTC. The encoded protein is CASRLGVTYEQYF.

To note about this clonotype: Because the CDR3 is missing its conserved closing phenylalanine or tryptophan, this is likely a read error. This sequence joins TRBV20-1 and TRBJ1-2; possibly TRBD1 for D (5 bases). The CDR3 length is 14 residues. Deletions cut 3 bases from V and 4 bases from J, with 15 bases between. CDR1 DFQATT and CDR2 SNEGSKA come from the germline V gene (reference sequence). The CDR3 region has the DNA TGCAGTGCTAGGGGGGGGAACCTGGGCTATGGCTACACCTTA. Protein: CSARGGNLGYGYTL.

A few counts support this clonotype. The chain recombines TRBV7-8 with TRBJ2-3; 12 positions match TRBD2. CDR1 SGHVS and CDR2 FQNEAQ come from the germline V gene. The CDR3 has 19 residues. V was clipped by 5 bases and J by 4 bases; unmatched bases: 16. This CDR3 is CASSIPGLAGETWSDTQYF. CDR3 bases: TGTGCCAGCAGCATTCCGGGACTAGCGGGCGAGACGTGGTCAGATACGCAGTATTTT.

This rearrangement joins TRBV20-1 to TRBJ1-1; 8 bases are shared with TRBD1. CDR1 and CDR2 (germline): DFQATT, SNEGSKA (reference sequence). CDR3 length: 15 residues. With 3 bases clipped from V and 2 bases from J, the junction kept 8 bases outside the gene matches. The CDR3, as DNA: TGCAGTGCTAGTCCCCCGACAGGGGATAACACTGAAGCTTTCTTT. Its translation is CSASPPTGDNTEAFF.

The sample holds many counts of this clonotype. V usage is TRBV28 and J usage is TRBJ2-5, with unresolved D. V was trimmed by 7 bases and J by 7 bases, leaving 16 bases between them. Germline-derived CDR1 and CDR2 are MDHEN and SYDVKM. The CDR3 has 13 residues. For the CDR3, the DNA is TGTGCCAGCATAAAGCGTGGATTGGGGACCCAGTACTTC. Translated: CASIKRGLGTQYF.

V usage is TRBV15 and J usage is TRBJ2-5, with 7 bases matching TRBD1. Trimming removed 3 bases from V and 11 bases from J; junction bases left unmatched: 18. Germline V gives CDR1 LNHNV, CDR2 YYDKDF (reference sequence). The CDR3 extends over 16 amino acids. The CDR3 DNA reads TGTGCCACCAGCAGGCCCTTCCTGACAGGGTTCGGTGAGCAGTACTTC. Protein product: CATSRPFLTGFGEQYF. The variable domain in full, with the rest retrieved from reference TRBV15 and TRBJ2-5, is DAMVIQNPRYQVTQFGKPVTLSCSQTLNHNVMYWYQQKSSQAPKLLFHYYDKDFNNEADTPDNFQSRRPNTSFCFLDIRSPGLGDTAMYLCATSRPFLTGFGEQYFGPGTRLLVL.

This clonotype was observed a single time. J is TRBJ2-1 and V is TRBV20-1; 10 bases fit TRBD2. CDR1 is DFQATT, CDR2 SNEGSKA, per germline (reference sequence). The CDR3 runs to 15 residues. V shed 3 bases and J 10 bases; nucleotides not matched to a gene: 12. The CDR3 region has the DNA TGCAGTGCTAGGGGACTAGCGAGGGAACTTCGGGAGCAGTTCTTC. Translated: CSARGLARELREQFF.

The V call is TRBV5-5, the J call TRBJ2-7; 8 positions match TRBD2. J was trimmed by 3 bases and V by 4 bases; bases with no gene match: 9. From germline, CDR1 is SGHKS and CDR2 YYEKEE (reference sequence). The CDR3 has 15 residues. The CDR3 is CASSRQTSAGYEQYF. The CDR3 DNA reads TGTGCCAGCAGCAGACAGACTAGCGCCGGCTACGAGCAGTACTTC.